The 10 T cell receptor beta chains below come from one sample, sequenced in a study of T cells after yellow fever vaccination. From the 5' RACE reads, TCRdb called clonotypes with MiXCR, one entry per CDR3 protein. The repertoire consists of roughly 340,000 distinct CDR3 sequences, with around 3.9% occurring once and the leading ten covering about 24%. This specimen was PBMCs, taken 5 days after the yellow fever booster vaccination. These TCRs come from a man aged 18 to 30 who received the YFV17D yellow fever vaccine.

This clonotype was recorded many times. The V gene is TRBV5-1, the J gene TRBJ2-1; D is uncertain. The CDR3 has 12 amino acids. The germline gives CDR1 SGHRS, CDR2 YFSETQ. V lost 0 bases and J lost 7, with 5 bases in between. The CDR3 spells CASSLARNEQFF. The DNA of the CDR3 is TGCGCCAGCAGCTTGGCCAGGAATGAGCAGTTCTTC.

The CDR3 spells CSARGGGNTEAFF. DNA of the CDR3: TGCAGTGCTAGAGGCGGTGGGAACACTGAAGCTTTCTTT. The rearrangement joins TRBV20-1 to TRBJ1-1; D call uncertain. The CDR3 sequence is 13 residues long. The germline gives CDR1 DFQATT, CDR2 SNEGSKA (reference sequence). V lost 1 base to trimming and J lost 1 base, with 7 bases between them.

This clonotype has at least ten counts. The chain carries TRBV27 and TRBJ2-3; 12 bases agree with TRBD1. The CDR3 is 17 residues long. J lost 5 bases, V lost 2 bases, and 8 bases had no gene match. The germline V gene encodes CDR1 MNHEY and CDR2 SMNVEV (reference sequence). CDR3 DNA sequence: TGTGCCAGCAGTTTAACCCCGGGACAGGGGGCGCGAGATACGCAGTATTTT. Its translation is CASSLTPGQGARDTQYF.

The rearrangement uses TRBV20-1 and TRBJ1-2; D remains unclear. The length of the CDR3 is 15 residues. Germline V CDR1 and CDR2: DFQATT, SNEGSKA (reference sequence). V lost 6 bases and J 8 bases, leaving 25 bases between the germline ends. The CDR3 spells CSALLPGGNLGGYTF. The CDR3 coding sequence is TGCAGTGCCCTTCTCCCCGGCGGGAACCTCGGGGGCTACACCTTC.

This chain uses TRBV6-1 with TRBJ2-7, with D uncertain. V was trimmed by 3 bases and J by 3 bases, leaving 0 bases between them. Germline V lookup: CDR1 MNHNS, CDR2 SASEGT. There are 10 residues in the CDR3. CDR3 protein: CASSDYEQYV. CDR3 nucleotide sequence: TGTGCCAGCAGTGACTACGAGCAGTACGTC.

In this sample, this clonotype turned up a few times. The chain joins TRBV4-1 to TRBJ2-7; 8 bases match TRBD1. V lost 2 bases, J lost 4 bases, and 1 base stayed unmatched. The CDR3 loop spans 13 amino acids. Germline V gene data show CDR1 as MGHRA and CDR2 as YSYEKL. CDR3 loop: CASSQWTGYEQYF. CDR3 sequence (DNA): TGCGCCAGCAGCCAATGGACAGGGTACGAGCAGTACTTC.

This clonotype was picked up many times. The chain couples TRBV29-1 to TRBJ1-1, with 9 bases identical to TRBD1. Germline CDR1 and CDR2: SQVTM and ANQGSEA. The CDR3 length is 13 residues. The V gene end was trimmed by 4 bases and the J gene end by 1 base; junction bases not matched to a gene: 1. The CDR3 is CSVAGQGNTEAFF. In DNA form, the CDR3 reads TGCAGCGTTGCGGGACAGGGGAACACTGAAGCTTTCTTT.

This clonotype was detected a few times. Here the CDR3 DNA reads TGTGCCAGCAGCTTCGGGGAGAGTAATGAAAAACTGTTTTTT. Translating gives CASSFGESNEKLFF. The chain uses TRBV5-4 and TRBJ1-4; no firm D call. This CDR3 is built from 14 residues. CDR1 is SGHNT, CDR2 YYREEE, per germline (reference sequence). Trimming shortened V by 2 bases and J by 4 bases, and 9 bases separated the two germline ends.

This chain joins TRBV12-3 or TRBV12-4 and TRBJ1-2, with D unresolved. The CDR3 is 14 amino acids. Deletions cut 5 bases from V and 3 bases from J, with 13 bases between. CDR3 amino acids: CASSRLGSDYGYTF. The CDR3, as DNA: TGTGCCAGCAGTCGTCTCGGGTCGGACTATGGCTACACCTTC.

This clonotype was counted only a few times. The V gene is TRBV11-2, the J gene TRBJ2-1, with TRBD1 matching 8 bases. CDR1 is SGHAT and CDR2 is FQNNGV in the germline V gene. The CDR3 extends over 16 amino acids. Trimming took 5 bases from V and 7 from J; bases not matched to a gene: 13. Written as DNA, the CDR3 is TGTGCCAGCAGCATGCCCGGACAGGGAGTAAGGAATGAGCAGTTCTTC. Its protein product is CASSMPGQGVRNEQFF.